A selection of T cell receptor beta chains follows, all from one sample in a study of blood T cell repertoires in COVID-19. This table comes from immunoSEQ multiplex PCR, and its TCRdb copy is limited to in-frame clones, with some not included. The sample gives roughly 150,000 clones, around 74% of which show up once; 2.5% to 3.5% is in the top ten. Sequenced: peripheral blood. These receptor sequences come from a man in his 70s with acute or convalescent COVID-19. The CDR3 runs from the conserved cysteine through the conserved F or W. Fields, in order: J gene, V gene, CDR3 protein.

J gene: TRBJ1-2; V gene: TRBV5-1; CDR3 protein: CASSPRDIGYTF
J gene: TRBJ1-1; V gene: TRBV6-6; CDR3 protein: CASGGGGTEAFF
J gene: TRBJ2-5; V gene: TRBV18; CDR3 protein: CASSPPDSEETQYF
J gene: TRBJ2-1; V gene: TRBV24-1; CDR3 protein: CATSEFETLGGSGEQFF
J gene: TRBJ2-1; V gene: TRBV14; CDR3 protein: CASSQSGPNEQFF
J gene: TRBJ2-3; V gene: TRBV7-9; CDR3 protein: CASSRTGGSTDTQYF
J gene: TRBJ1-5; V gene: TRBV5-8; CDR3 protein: CASSLLYQPQHF
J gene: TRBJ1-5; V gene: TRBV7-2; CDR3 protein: CASSLAGTGGTQPQHF
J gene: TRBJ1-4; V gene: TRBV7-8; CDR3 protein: CASSLTRDRAEKLFF
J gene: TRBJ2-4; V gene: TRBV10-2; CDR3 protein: CASSEGGGATKNIQYF
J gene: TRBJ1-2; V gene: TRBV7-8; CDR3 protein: CASSLGQGLVGYTF
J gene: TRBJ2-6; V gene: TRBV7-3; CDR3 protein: CASSYDRTGANVLTF
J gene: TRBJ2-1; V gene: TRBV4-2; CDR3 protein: CASSPLASSYNEQFF
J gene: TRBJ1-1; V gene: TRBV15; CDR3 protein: CATSRGQLIMNTEAFF
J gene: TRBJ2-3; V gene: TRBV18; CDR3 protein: CASSFVSSTDTQYF
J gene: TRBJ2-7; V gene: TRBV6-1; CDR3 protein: CASSDTDRQVRWDYEQYF
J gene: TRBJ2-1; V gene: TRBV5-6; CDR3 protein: CASSSMGRQGAYNEQFF
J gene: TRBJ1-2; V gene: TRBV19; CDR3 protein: CAISRDTSLYGYTF
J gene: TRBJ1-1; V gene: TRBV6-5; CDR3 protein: CASRTTRNTEAFF
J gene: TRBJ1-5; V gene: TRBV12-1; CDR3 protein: CASSFARRTNSNQPQHF
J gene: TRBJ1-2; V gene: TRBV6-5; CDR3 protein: CASSYSKAANYGYTF
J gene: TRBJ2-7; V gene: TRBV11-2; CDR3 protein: CASSFIGGSSYEQYF
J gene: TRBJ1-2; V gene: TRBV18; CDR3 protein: CASSPRQGGVDGYTF
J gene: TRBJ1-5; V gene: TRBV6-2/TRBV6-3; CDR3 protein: CASSRGGSNQPQHF
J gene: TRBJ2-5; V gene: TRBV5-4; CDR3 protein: CASSLQAGKETQYF
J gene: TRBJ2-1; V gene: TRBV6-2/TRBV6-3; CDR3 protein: CASSYKSGRDGSPTYNEQFF
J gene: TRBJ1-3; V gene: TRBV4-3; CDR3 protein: CASSQAAGHSGNTIYF
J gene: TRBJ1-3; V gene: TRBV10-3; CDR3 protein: CATSQDTSGNTIYF
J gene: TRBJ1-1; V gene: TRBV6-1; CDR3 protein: CASRKSGRNTEAFF
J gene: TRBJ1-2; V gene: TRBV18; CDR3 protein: CASSPQSGNYGYTF
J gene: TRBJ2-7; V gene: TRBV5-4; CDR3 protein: CASSSDKAYEQYF
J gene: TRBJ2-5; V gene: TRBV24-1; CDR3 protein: CATSDPRQGDETQYF
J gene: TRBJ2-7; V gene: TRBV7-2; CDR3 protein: CASSLNPGQGTSEQYF
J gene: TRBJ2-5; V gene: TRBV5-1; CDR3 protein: CASGRLAGPQETQYF
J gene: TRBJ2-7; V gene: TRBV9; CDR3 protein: CASSGGTSGYEQYF
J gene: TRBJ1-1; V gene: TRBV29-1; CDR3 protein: CSVGDRGRGGTEAFF
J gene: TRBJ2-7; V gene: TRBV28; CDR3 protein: CASSFRQVRHSTSGSYEQYF
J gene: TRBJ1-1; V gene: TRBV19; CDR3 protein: CASSIAVMNTEAFF
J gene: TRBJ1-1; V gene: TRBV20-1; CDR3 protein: CSALASEAFF
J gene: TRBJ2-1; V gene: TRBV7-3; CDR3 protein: CASSLIGTGGNEQFF
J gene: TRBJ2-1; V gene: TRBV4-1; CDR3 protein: CASSQTWREGNEQFF
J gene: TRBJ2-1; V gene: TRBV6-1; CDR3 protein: CASREQGRVEGIYNEQFF
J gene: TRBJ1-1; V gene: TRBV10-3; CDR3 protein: CAIRTENTEAFF
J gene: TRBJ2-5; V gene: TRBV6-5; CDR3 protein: CASSWGERQETQYF
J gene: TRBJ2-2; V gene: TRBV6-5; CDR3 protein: CASSFWTNTGELFF
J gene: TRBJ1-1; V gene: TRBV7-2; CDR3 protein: CASSLAGRATEAFF
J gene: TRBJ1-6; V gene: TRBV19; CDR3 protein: CASSTSPGVNSPLHF
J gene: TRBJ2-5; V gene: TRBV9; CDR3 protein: CASSEGVWETQYF
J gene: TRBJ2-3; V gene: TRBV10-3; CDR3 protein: CAISMAGGSADTQYF
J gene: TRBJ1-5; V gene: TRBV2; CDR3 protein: CASSLDRNSNQPQHF
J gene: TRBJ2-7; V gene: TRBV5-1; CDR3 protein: CASSLGQRGHEQYF
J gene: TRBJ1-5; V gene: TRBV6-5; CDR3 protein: CASKQGQGSNQPQHF
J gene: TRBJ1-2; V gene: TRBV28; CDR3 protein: CASEGTGGLYGYTF
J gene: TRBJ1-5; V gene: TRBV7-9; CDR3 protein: CASSAGDGQPQHF
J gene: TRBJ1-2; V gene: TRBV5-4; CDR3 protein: CASSVQGQGNNYGYTF
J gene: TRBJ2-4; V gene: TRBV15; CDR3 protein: CATSRDRGGGNIQYF
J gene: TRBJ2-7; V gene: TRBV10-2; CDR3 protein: CASSEIRLAGFYEQYF
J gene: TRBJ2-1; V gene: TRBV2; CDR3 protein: CASSGLAGGPGEQFF
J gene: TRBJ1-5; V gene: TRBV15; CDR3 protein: CATSPALEGRQPQHF